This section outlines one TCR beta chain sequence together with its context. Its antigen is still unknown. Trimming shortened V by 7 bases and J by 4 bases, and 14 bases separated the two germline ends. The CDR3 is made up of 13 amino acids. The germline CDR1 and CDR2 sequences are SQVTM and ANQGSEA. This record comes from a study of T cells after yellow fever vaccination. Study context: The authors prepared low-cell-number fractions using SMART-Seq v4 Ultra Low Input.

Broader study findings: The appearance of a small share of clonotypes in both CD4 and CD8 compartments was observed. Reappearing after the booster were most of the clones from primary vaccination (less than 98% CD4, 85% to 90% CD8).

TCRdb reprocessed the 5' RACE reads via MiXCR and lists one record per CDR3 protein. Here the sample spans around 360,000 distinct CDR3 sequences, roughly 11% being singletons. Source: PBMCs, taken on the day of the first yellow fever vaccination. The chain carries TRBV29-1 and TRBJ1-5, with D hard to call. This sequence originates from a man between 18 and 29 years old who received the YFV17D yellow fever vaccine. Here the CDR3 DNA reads TGCAGCGCTAGGACCAGCGGGAATCAGCCCCAGCATTTT. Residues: CSARTSGNQPQHF.